This TCR beta chain was recorded in a study of OX40 agonist ivuxolimab in advanced cancers. Blood sampling was done at baseline, cycle 4 day 1, and cycle 7 day 1. Some clones are missing from TCRdb's copy, which holds only in-frame ones; the method was immunoSEQ multiplex PCR. The sample records approximately 99,000 clones, about 90% being singletons. This clone came up once. The CDR3 sequence is 12 residues long. V lost 7 bases, J lost 2 bases, and 7 bases lay in between. Germline V gene sequence: CDR1 SEHNR, CDR2 FQNEAQ (reference sequence). This receptor was obtained from an adult with an advanced solid tumor such as melanoma, head and neck, liver or kidney cancer. The V call is TRBV7-9, the J call TRBJ2-3; no definite D call. The sequences come from CD4+ or CD8+ T cells sorted from blood, collected in a trial of the OX40 agonist ivuxolimab. The CDR3 bases are TGTGCCAGCAACTCGATCACAGATACGCAGTATTTT. Amino acid sequence: CASNSITDTQYF.